This is a list of T cell receptor beta chains from one sample in a study of response to subunit inactivated influenza vaccine. One entry per CDR3 protein, called by TCRdb with MiXCR from the RT-PCR reads. The sample lists almost 250,000 distinct CDR3 sequences; 9.5% to 15% were seen once. The specimen was non-naive T cells sorted from PBMCs, collected 14 days before vaccination. Receptors originate from a man aged 50 to 60 who received an inactivated influenza vaccine. Each CDR3 is given with its conserved first and last residue. Fields, in order: V gene, J gene, CDR3 length, clone size, D gene, CDR3 DNA, CDR3 protein. The D gene is left open where the match is weak. Some rows mark clone size as missing; the rest say once, few, many or name a class of expanded clone.

TRBV6-1	TRBJ2-1	14	few	-	TGTGCCAGCACACCCATACGAGCCGGTCATGAGCAGTTCTTC	CASTPIRAGHEQFF
TRBV4-2	TRBJ1-1	17	-	TRBD1	TGTGCCAGCAGCCGAATGGGGACAGCGCAGCGTAACACTGAAGCTTTCTTT	CASSRMGTAQRNTEAFF
TRBV20-1	TRBJ2-7	12	many	-	TGCAGTGCCACGACTAGTTACTACGAGCAGTACTTC	CSATTSYYEQYF
TRBV7-2	TRBJ2-2	16	many	-	TGTGCCAGCAGCTTAGTTCTCGGCGGTAACACCGGGGAGCTGTTTTTT	CASSLVLGGNTGELFF
TRBV7-2	TRBJ2-3	16	many	TRBD2	TGTGCCAGCAGCTCCTTTAGCGGGGGGGACACAGATACGCAGTATTTT	CASSSFSGGDTDTQYF
TRBV5-1	TRBJ2-7	15	-	TRBD2	TGCGCCAGCAGCCGATTGAGCGGGGGGAATTACGAGCAGTACTTC	CASSRLSGGNYEQYF
TRBV9	TRBJ2-7	14	many	-	TGTGCCAGCAGCGTAGGAGGCCTGGGGTACGAGCAGTACTTC	CASSVGGLGYEQYF
TRBV14	TRBJ1-1	16	few	-	TGTGCCAGCAGCCACCTCAACAGGGTCCAGGGGACTGAAGCTTTCTTT	CASSHLNRVQGTEAFF
TRBV20-1	TRBJ2-1	15	-	-	TGCAGTGCTAGAAACCAGGGAAGCGCATACAATGAGCAGTTCTTC	CSARNQGSAYNEQFF
TRBV20-1	TRBJ1-2	13	few	-	TGCAGTGCTAGAGGACAGTTTAACTATGGCTACACCTTC	CSARGQFNYGYTF
TRBV12-3/TRBV12-4	TRBJ1-2	14	many	TRBD1	TGTGCCAGCAGTTTCCGGGACAGTAACTATGGCTACACCTTC	CASSFRDSNYGYTF
TRBV7-2	TRBJ1-1	13	few	TRBD1	TGTGCCAGCAGCTTAACCCGGGACAGGGGAGCTTTCTTT	CASSLTRDRGAFF
TRBV20-1	TRBJ2-6	16	few	-	TGCAGTGCTAGAGGCCCGACAGGCTCTGGGGCCAACGTCCTGACTTTC	CSARGPTGSGANVLTF
TRBV29-1	TRBJ1-3	14	few	-	TGCAGCGTTGAGGGGGCAGGAGGAGGAAACACCATATATTTT	CSVEGAGGGNTIYF
TRBV6-2/TRBV6-3	TRBJ2-3	15	many	TRBD1	TGTGCCAGCAGCGACAGGGGGATCGGCGCAGATACGCAGTATTTT	CASSDRGIGADTQYF
TRBV20-1	TRBJ2-1	16	-	-	TGCAGTGCTAGAAGCCCCACAGGGAGAAACTACAATGAGCAGTTCTTC	CSARSPTGRNYNEQFF
TRBV7-2	TRBJ2-2	17	many	TRBD2	TGTGCCAGCAGCTTACCCAAGACTAGCGGGTCCACCGGGGAGCTGTTTTTT	CASSLPKTSGSTGELFF
TRBV5-8	TRBJ1-5	15	-	-	TGTGCCAGCAGCTTGGGGGCACTTAGCAATCAGCCCCAGCATTTT	CASSLGALSNQPQHF
TRBV4-1	TRBJ1-6	12	many	-	TGCGCCAGCAGCCAGAGCGATTCACCCCTCCACTTT	CASSQSDSPLHF
TRBV7-9	TRBJ2-1	16	few	TRBD2	TGTGCCAGCAGCTTAGGGACTAGCGGGCTTAACAATGAGCAGTTCTTC	CASSLGTSGLNNEQFF
TRBV20-1	TRBJ1-5	12	few	-	TGCAGTGCAAGGACAGCTAATCAGCCCCAGCATTTT	CSARTANQPQHF
TRBV20-1	TRBJ2-3	15	-	-	TGCAGTGTTACGAGCTTCCGGGAGTTAACAGATACGCAGTATTTT	CSVTSFRELTDTQYF
TRBV28	TRBJ1-5	14	few	-	TGTGCCAGCACCAAGACAGGACGCAATCAGCCCCAGCATTTT	CASTKTGRNQPQHF